The T cell receptor (beta chain) described here comes from a study of technical replicates of blood from a handful of donors. Repertoires were generated with immunoSEQ multiplex PCR, while TCRdb's copy carries only in-frame clones and drops some. Of approximately 81,000 clones in the sample, roughly 95% were seen once. The CDR3 runs 15 residues. Germline values: CDR1 SGHTA, CDR2 FQGNSA. With 2 bases clipped from V and 4 bases from J, the junction kept 5 bases outside the gene matches. Sequenced input: T cells isolated from PBMCs. This chain links TRBV7-2 with TRBJ2-7, with 10 bases aligning to TRBD2. The source of this sequence is a human donor in good health. For the CDR3, the DNA is TGTGCCAGCAGCTTAAATAGCGGGAGGAGTTACGAGCAGTACTTC. Its translation is CASSLNSGRSYEQYF. Supplemented by reference TRBV7-2 and TRBJ2-7, the full variable domain reads GAGVSQSPSNKVTEKGKDVELRCDPISGHTALYWYRQSLGQGLEFLIYFQGNSAPDKSGLPSDRFSAERTGGSVSTLTIQRTQQEDSAVYLCASSLNSGRSYEQYFGPGTRLTVT.